This TCR beta chain emerged from a study of human T cells and chemical hapten exposure. The wider study: Diphenylcyclopropenone, dosed weekly to the scalp, was given to patients throughout the approximately 23-week study.

This CDR3 contains 13 residues. The germline V and J ends were trimmed by 2 bases and 8 bases, with 12 bases remaining between them. CDR1 is SGHTA, CDR2 FQGTGA, per germline. Unique molecular identifiers were affixed to discrete cDNA molecules within the library. TCRdb re-analysed the RACE reads in MiXCR, keeping a single row per CDR3 protein. The sample shows about 120,000 distinct CDR3 sequences, approximately 14% of them seen only once. The sample holds many counts of this clonotype. Time point noted: patch test 1, 2 weeks after DPC sensitization. The treatment denotes: therapeutic diphenylcyclopropenone sensitization with weekly scalp DPC.

The TCR sequence derives from a man aged 18 to 30 with alopecia areata. Some clones in this sample may be carry-over from other donors' samples. The starting material was whole blood, obtained in connection with sensitization to the hapten diphenylcyclopropenone (DPC). The chain carries TRBV7-3 and TRBJ1-2; possible D gene TRBD1, 5 bases. CDR3 sequence reads: CASSLGAPYGYTF. The CDR3 DNA follows: TGTGCCAGCAGCTTAGGGGCCCCCTACGGCTACACCTTC.